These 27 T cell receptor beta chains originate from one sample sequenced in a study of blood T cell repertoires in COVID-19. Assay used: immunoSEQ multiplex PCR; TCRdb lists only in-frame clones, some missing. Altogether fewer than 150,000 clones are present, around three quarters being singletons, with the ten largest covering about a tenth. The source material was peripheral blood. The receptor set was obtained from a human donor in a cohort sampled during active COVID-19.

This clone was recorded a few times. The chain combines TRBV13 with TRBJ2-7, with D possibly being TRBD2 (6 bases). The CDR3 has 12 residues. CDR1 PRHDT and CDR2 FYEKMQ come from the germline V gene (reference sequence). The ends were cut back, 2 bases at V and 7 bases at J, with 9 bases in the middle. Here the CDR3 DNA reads TGTGCCAGCAGCTTACGTCGGGGGGAGCAGTACTTC. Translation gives CASSLRRGEQYF.

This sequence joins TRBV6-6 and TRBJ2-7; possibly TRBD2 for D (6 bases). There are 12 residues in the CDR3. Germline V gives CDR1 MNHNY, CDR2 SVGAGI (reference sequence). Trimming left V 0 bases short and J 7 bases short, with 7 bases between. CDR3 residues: CASSYSGGEQYF. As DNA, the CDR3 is TGTGCCAGCAGTTACTCTGGGGGGGAGCAGTACTTC.

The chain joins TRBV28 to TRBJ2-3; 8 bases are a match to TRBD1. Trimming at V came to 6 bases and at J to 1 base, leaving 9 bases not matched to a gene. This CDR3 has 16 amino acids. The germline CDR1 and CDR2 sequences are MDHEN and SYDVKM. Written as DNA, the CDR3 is TGTGCCAGCAGAGCTATGACAGGGGACCGCACAGATACGCAGTATTTT. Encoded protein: CASRAMTGDRTDTQYF. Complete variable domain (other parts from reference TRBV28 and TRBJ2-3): DVKVTQSSRYLVKRTGEKVFLECVQDMDHENMFWYRQDPGLGLRLIYFSYDVKMKEKGDIPEGYSVSREKKERFSLILESASTNQTSMYLCASRAMTGDRTDTQYFGPGTRLTVL.

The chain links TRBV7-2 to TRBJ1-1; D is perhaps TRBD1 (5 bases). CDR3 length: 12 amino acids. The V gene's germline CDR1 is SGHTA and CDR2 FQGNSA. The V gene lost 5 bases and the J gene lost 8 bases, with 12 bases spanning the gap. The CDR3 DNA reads TGTGCCAGCAGCATGGGACTCCTCGAAGCTTTCTTT. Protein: CASSMGLLEAFF.

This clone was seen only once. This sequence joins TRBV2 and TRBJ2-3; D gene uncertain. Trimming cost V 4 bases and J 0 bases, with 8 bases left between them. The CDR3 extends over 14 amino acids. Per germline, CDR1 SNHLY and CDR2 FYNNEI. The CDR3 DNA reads TGTGCCAGCAGTGTATCCAGGAGCACAGATACGCAGTATTTT. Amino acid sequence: CASSVSRSTDTQYF.

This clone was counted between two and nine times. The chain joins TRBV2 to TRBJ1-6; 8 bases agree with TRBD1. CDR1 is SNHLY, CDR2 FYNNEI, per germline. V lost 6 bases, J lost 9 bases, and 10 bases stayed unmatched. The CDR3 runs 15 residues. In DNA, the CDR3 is TGTGCCAGCAGAACGACTCAGGGGGCGTCTTCACCCCTCCACTTT. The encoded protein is CASRTTQGASSPLHF.

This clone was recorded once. In DNA form, the CDR3 reads TGTGCCTGGAGTGTCGGACTAGCGGGGAGCACAGATACGCAGTATTTT. This translates into CAWSVGLAGSTDTQYF. The J gene is TRBJ2-3, the V gene TRBV30; 12 positions agree with TRBD2. This CDR3 is built from 16 residues. V lost 0 bases to trimming and J lost 0 bases; unmatched junction nucleotides: 1. Looked up from germline, CDR1 is GTSNPN and CDR2 is SVGIG (reference sequence).

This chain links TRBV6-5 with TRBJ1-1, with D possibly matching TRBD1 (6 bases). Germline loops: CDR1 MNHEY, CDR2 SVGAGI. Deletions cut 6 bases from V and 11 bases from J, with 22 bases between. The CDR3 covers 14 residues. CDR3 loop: CASSPMGAAPGAFF. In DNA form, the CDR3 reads TGTGCCAGCAGCCCCATGGGGGCAGCTCCAGGGGCTTTCTTT.

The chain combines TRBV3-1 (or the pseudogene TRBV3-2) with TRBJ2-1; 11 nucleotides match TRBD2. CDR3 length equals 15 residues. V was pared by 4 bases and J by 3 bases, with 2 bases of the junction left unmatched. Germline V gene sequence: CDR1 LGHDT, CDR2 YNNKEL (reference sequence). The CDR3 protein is CASSPSGGNYNEQFF. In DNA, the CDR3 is TGTGCCAGCAGCCCTAGCGGGGGGAACTACAATGAGCAGTTCTTC.

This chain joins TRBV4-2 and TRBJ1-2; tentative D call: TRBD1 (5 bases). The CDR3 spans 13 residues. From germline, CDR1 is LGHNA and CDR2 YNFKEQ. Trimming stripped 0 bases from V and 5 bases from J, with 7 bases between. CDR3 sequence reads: CASSQEGEYGYTF. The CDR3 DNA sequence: TGTGCCAGCAGCCAAGAAGGGGAATATGGCTACACCTTC.

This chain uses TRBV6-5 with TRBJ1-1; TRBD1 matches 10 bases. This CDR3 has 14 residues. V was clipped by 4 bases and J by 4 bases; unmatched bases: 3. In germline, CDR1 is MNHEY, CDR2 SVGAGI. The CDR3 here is CASSWGQGSTEAFF. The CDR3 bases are TGTGCCAGCAGTTGGGGACAGGGGAGCACTGAAGCTTTCTTT.

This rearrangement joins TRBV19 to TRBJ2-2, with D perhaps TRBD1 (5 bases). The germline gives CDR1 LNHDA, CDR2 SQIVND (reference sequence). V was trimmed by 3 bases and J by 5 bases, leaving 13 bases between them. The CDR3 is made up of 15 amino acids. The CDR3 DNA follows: TGTGCCAGTAGTATGGCCAGGGCCAGGACCGGGGAGCTGTTTTTT. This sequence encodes CASSMARARTGELFF.

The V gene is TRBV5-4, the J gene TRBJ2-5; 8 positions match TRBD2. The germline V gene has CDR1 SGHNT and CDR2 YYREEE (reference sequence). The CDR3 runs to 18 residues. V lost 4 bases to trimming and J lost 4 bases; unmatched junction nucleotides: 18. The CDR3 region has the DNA TGTGCCAGCAGCCCACGTTCGACGAGCGGGGGTCGGCTAGAGACCCAGTACTTC. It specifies CASSPRSTSGGRLETQYF.

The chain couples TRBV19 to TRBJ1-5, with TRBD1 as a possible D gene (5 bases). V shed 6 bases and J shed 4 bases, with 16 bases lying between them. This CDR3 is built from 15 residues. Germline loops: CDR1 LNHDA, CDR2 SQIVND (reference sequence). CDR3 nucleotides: TGTGCCAGTAGCAAGGTAAGGGGCAGGAATCAGCCCCAGCATTTT. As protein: CASSKVRGRNQPQHF.

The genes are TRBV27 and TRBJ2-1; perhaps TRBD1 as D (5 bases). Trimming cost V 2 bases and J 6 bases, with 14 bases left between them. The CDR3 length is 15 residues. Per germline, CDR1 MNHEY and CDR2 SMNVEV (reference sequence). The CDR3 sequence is CASSLLQGVSNEQFF. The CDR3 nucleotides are TGTGCCAGCAGTTTACTCCAGGGTGTCTCCAATGAGCAGTTCTTC.

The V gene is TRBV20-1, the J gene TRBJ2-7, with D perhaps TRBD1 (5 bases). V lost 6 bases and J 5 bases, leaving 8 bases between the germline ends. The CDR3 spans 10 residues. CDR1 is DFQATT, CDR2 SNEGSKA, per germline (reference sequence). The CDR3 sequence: CSAVGHEQYF. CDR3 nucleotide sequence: TGCAGTGCCGTGGGGCACGAGCAGTACTTC.

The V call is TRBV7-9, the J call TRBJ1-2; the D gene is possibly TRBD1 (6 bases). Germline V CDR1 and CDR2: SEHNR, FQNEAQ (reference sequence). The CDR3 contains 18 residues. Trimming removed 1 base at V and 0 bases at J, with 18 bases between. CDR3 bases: TGTGCCAGCAGCTTAGATGGAAGAAGGGGGAGATCTAACTATGGCTACACCTTC. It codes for CASSLDGRRGRSNYGYTF.

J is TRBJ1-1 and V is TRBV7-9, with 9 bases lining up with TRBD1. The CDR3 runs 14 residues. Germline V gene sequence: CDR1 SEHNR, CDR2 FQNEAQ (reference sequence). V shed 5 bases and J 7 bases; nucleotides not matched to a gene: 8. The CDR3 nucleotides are TGTGCCAGCAGCATGATGGGACAGGGCTTTGAAGCTTTCTTT. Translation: CASSMMGQGFEAFF.

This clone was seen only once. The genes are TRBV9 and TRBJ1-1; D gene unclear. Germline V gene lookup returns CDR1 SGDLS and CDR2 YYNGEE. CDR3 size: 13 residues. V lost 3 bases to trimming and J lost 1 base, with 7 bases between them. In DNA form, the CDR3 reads TGTGCCAGCAGCGCAACCGGGAACACTGAAGCTTTCTTT. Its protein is CASSATGNTEAFF.

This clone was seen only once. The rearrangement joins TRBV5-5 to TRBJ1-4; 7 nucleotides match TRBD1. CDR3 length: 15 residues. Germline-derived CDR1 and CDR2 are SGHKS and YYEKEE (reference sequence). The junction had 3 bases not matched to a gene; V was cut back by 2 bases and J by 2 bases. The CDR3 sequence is CASSLQGTTNEKLFF. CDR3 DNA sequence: TGTGCCAGCAGCTTACAGGGGACCACTAATGAAAAACTGTTTTTT.

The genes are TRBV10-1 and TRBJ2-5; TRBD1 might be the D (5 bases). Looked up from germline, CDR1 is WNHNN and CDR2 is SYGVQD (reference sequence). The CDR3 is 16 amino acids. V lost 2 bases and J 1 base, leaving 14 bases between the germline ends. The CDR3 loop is CASSEGPGQFQETQYF. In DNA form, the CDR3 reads TGCGCCAGCAGTGAGGGGCCAGGACAATTCCAAGAGACCCAGTACTTC.

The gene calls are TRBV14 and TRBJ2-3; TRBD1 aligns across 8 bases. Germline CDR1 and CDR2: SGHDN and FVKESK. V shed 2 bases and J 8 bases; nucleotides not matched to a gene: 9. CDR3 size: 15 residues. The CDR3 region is CASSQNWDRSGTQYF. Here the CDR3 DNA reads TGTGCCAGCAGCCAAAACTGGGACAGGTCAGGTACGCAGTATTTT.

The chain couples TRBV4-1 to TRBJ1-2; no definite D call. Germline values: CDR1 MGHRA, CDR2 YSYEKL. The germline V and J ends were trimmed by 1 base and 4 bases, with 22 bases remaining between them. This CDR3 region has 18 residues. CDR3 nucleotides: TGCGCCAGCAGCCAAGGTCCCCGGGGAAGAAGGGATTTCTATGGCTACACCTTC. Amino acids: CASSQGPRGRRDFYGYTF.

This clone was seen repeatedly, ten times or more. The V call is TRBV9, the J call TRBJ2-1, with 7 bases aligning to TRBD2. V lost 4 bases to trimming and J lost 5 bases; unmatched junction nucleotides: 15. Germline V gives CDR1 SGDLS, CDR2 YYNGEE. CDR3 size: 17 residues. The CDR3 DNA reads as TGTGCCAGCAGCCCTCCGCCCGGGCGGGGAGGGGACAATGAGCAGTTCTTC. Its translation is CASSPPPGRGGDNEQFF.

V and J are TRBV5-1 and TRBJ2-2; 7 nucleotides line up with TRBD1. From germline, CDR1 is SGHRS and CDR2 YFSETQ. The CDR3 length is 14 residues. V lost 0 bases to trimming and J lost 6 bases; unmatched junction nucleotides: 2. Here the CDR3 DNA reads TGCGCCAGCAGCTTGGCCAGGGGGTCCGGGGAGCTGTTTTTT. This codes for CASSLARGSGELFF.

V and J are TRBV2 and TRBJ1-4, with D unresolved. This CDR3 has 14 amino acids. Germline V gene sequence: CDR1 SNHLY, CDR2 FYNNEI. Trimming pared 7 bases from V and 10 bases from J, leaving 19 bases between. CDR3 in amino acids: CASNPRATDGKLFF. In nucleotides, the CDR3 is TGTGCCAGCAACCCCAGAGCGACGGATGGAAAACTGTTTTTT.

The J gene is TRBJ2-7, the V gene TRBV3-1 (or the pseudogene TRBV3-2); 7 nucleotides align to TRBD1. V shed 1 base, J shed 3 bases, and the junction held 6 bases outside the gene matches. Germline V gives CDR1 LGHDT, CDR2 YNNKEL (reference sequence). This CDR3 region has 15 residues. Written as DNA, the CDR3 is TGTGCCAGCAGCCAAGTTTGGCAGGGGGACTACGAGCAGTACTTC. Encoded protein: CASSQVWQGDYEQYF.